The entry below describes one T cell receptor beta chain. The antigen remains unidentified. This specimen belongs to a study of cytotoxic CD8 clonotypes in ibrutinib-treated CLL. Broader study findings: Clonality was elevated at ibrutinib response and had returned toward baseline at progression. Private clonotypes, not public ones, expanded at ibrutinib response. Baseline clonality was higher than in age-matched healthy donors and moved in step with circulating CD8+ T-cell counts.

The CDR3 has 11 amino acids. Deletions cut 4 bases from V and 0 bases from J, with 3 bases between. CDR1 DFQATT and CDR2 SNEGSKA come from the germline V gene (reference sequence). Target depth was 1 in 200,000 to 1 in 1 million T cells, about 10x per clonotype. Clones were sequenced by immunoSEQ multiplex PCR, and TCRdb holds only the in-frame ones, with some missing. The sample lists about 130,000 clones; 79% were seen once. The sequence came from a human donor with chronic lymphocytic leukemia. V and J are TRBV20-1 and TRBJ2-5; D call uncertain. The source was PBMCs, collected after 12 months of ibrutinib treatment. For the CDR3, the DNA is TGCAGTGCTATGTACCAAGAGACCCAGTACTTC. Its translation is CSAMYQETQYF.